One and the same sample provided the 4 T cell receptor beta chains below, sequenced in a study of cytomegalovirus exposure and HLA in healthy donors (dated by TCRdb to the late 2010s). Library creation used the immunoSEQ multiplex PCR assay. A mixture of 60 forward primers for TCR Vbeta segments and 13 reverse primers for TCR Jbeta segments was used in the multiplex PCR. TCRdb provides this immuneACCESS table in a form limited to in-frame rearrangements. Some clones are lacking; in checked studies, under half of them reflect an unresolved V gene, and why the rest are absent is not known. For this sample there are fewer than 250,000 clones; around 76% appear just once. Roughly 6% of the sample rests with the top ten. The specimen was PBMCs. These receptors were taken from a man aged 40-50 years in good health and CMV-seropositive.

The rearrangement uses TRBV9 and TRBJ1-3, with D maybe TRBD1 (5 bases). CDR3 length equals 13 residues. The ends were cut back, 0 bases at V and 6 bases at J, with 7 bases in the middle. The germline V gene has CDR1 SGDLS and CDR2 YYNGEE. The CDR3 DNA follows: TGTGCCAGCAGCGTAGGTGGGGCAAACACCATATATTTT. This encodes CASSVGGANTIYF.

The rearrangement links TRBV6-1 to TRBJ1-2; weak D call: TRBD1 (6 bases). Germline-derived CDR1 and CDR2 are MNHNS and SASEGT. V shed 7 bases and J shed 8 bases, with 20 bases lying between them. The CDR3 runs to 14 residues. CDR3: CASNPLGGRGGYTF. In DNA, the CDR3 is TGTGCCAGCAACCCACTGGGGGGGCGCGGGGGCTACACCTTC.

The chain joins TRBV27 to TRBJ2-3; TRBD1 is a possible D gene (5 bases). The J call may be mistaken, given a closer DNA end match to TRBJ1-5. Germline CDR1 is MNHEY and CDR2 is SMNVEV (reference sequence). This CDR3 is 15 amino acids long. The CDR3 here is CASSGYGRGTDTQHF. Here the CDR3 DNA reads TGTGCCAGCTCCGGCTACGGGAGGGGAACAGATACGCAGCATTTT.

The chain carries TRBV10-1 and TRBJ2-2; TRBD2 might be the D (5 bases). V was clipped by 8 bases and J by 4 bases, with 11 bases between them. The CDR3 extends over 13 amino acids. Germline V gives CDR1 WNHNN, CDR2 SYGVQD (reference sequence). CDR3 nucleotides: TGCGCCAGCCAAGAGGGTGGCACCGGGGAGCTGTTTTTT. Residues: CASQEGGTGELFF.